This T cell receptor (beta chain) was obtained from a study of T cell responses to AZD1222 COVID-19 vaccine. Study-wide results and caveats: Donors skewed white British and female; clonal diversity was possibly underestimated. Across the whole spike, CD4 TCRs peaked at regions 160-218 and 743-854.

Here immunoSEQ multiplex PCR was the method, and the copy in TCRdb shows in-frame clones only, minus some. The sample includes around 140,000 clones, around 90% of them seen just once. Worth noting for this clone: Its antigen is not known.

Trimming left V 6 bases short and J 3 bases short, with 5 bases between. The CDR3 is made up of 11 amino acids. The sequence was obtained from an adult in good health. The sample consisted of peripheral blood, taken on day 0 of AZD1222 vaccination. The chain combines TRBV12-3 or TRBV12-4 with TRBJ2-5; D remains unclear. The CDR3 nucleotides read TGTGCCAGCAGCCCAGAAGAGACCCAGTACTTC. As protein: CASSPEETQYF.